This T cell receptor (beta chain) comes out of a study of OX40 agonist ivuxolimab in advanced cancers. Clones were sequenced by immunoSEQ multiplex PCR, and TCRdb holds only the in-frame ones, with some missing. The sample includes 50,000 to 55,000 clones, approximately 80% seen only once; the top ten take around 4.2%. Trimming removed 2 bases from V and 9 bases from J; junction bases left unmatched: 5. CDR1 MNHEY and CDR2 SMNVEV come from the germline V gene (reference sequence). The CDR3 is made up of 14 amino acids. The TCR originated in an adult with an advanced solid tumor such as melanoma, head and neck, liver or kidney cancer. This chain uses TRBV27 with TRBJ2-5; TRBD1 matches 11 bases. Sequencing used CD4+ or CD8+ T cells sorted from blood, obtained in a trial of the OX40 agonist ivuxolimab. The CDR3 here is CASSLRTGGRAQYF. In DNA, the CDR3 is TGTGCCAGCAGTTTAAGGACAGGGGGCCGGGCCCAGTACTTC.